The 5 T cell receptor beta chains below all came from one sample that was sequenced in a study of shared clonotypes between healthy human individuals. Method: immunoSEQ multiplex PCR; TCRdb's copy keeps in-frame clones and lacks some. The sample includes about a million clones, 70% to 80% of them seen just once. Sequencing was done on a sample of memory CD4+ T cells from PBMCs. The subset is: CD45RA-negative fraction. All receptors come from a man between 18 and 35 years old in good health. Some clones in this sample may be carry-over from other donors' samples.

The CDR3 spells CASRSVGGGDTEAFF. The CDR3 bases are TGTGCCAGCAGGTCGGTGGGGGGTGGCGACACTGAAGCTTTCTTT. V usage is TRBV9 and J usage is TRBJ1-1; D possibly corresponds to TRBD1 (5 bases). The CDR3 is 15 residues long. Per germline, CDR1 SGDLS and CDR2 YYNGEE. Trimming removed 5 bases at V and 3 bases at J, with 17 bases between.

The V and J genes are TRBV11-2 and TRBJ2-5; 9 bases align to TRBD1. The tail of the sequence fits TRBJ2-7 better, so the J call may be wrong. The CDR3 consists of 15 residues. Germline CDR1 and CDR2: SGHAT and FQNNGV. DNA of the CDR3: TGTGCCAGCAGCCCGGGACAGGGTCCCTCCTACGAGCAGTACTTC. Protein product: CASSPGQGPSYEQYF.

CDR3 loop: CASSGRGQVDRWGYTF. The DNA of the CDR3 is TGTGCCAGCAGTGGACGGGGGCAGGTAGATCGATGGGGCTACACCTTC. V gene TRBV28 combines with J gene TRBJ1-2, with D perhaps TRBD1 (6 bases). V was shortened by 5 bases and J by 8 bases, with 24 bases between the two germline ends. CDR1 MDHEN and CDR2 SYDVKM come from the germline V gene. The CDR3 loop spans 16 amino acids.

CDR3 residues: CATSRGPGNNQPQHF. CDR3 nucleotide sequence: TGTGCCACCAGCAGAGGGCCAGGGAACAATCAGCCCCAGCATTTT. This rearrangement joins TRBV15 to TRBJ1-5; D is possibly TRBD1 (5 bases). The CDR3 spans 15 residues. V shed 1 base and J shed 3 bases, with 10 bases lying between them. Germline V gives CDR1 LNHNV, CDR2 YYDKDF (reference sequence). Filled out from reference TRBV15 and TRBJ1-5, the complete variable domain reads DAMVIQNPRYQVTQFGKPVTLSCSQTLNHNVMYWYQQKSSQAPKLLFHYYDKDFNNEADTPDNFQSRRPNTSFCFLDIRSPGLGDTAMYLCATSRGPGNNQPQHFGDGTRLSIL.

This clone was detected ten times or more. The gene calls are TRBV29-1 and TRBJ2-7; the match to TRBD1 covers 8 bases. This CDR3 region has 14 residues. Germline V CDR1 and CDR2: SQVTM, ANQGSEA. V gave up 4 bases and J gave up 5 bases; unmatched junction bases: 10. DNA for the CDR3: TGCAGCGTTGTCGGAGGTCAGGGGGCGGACGAGCAGTACTTC. It specifies CSVVGGQGADEQYF.